Listed here are 25 T cell receptor beta chains from one sample, sequenced in a study of metastatic and nonmetastatic thyroid tumors. TCRdb called clones again from the PCR reads with MiXCR. The sample gives under 20,000 clones, over 20% of which show up once; about 8.1% is in the top ten. Before thyroid surgery, none of the patients had received any treatment. The sample consisted of adjacent normal tissue. These receptors were collected from a female donor with papillary thyroid cancer or a benign thyroid nodule (not recorded which). Some clones in this sample may be carry-over from other donors' samples.

In this sample, this clone turned up a few times. The J gene is TRBJ1-2, the V gene TRBV20-1, with TRBD1 identical over 8 bases. Losses at the gene ends were 3 bases for V and 2 bases for J; bases not matched to a gene: 2. The CDR3 totals 13 residues. Germline V gene data show CDR1 as DFQATT and CDR2 as SNEGSKA (reference sequence). The CDR3 loop reads CSARTGENYGYTF. CDR3 DNA: TGCAGTGCTAGGACAGGGGAAAACTATGGCTACACCTTC.

This clone was counted at least ten times. This chain joins TRBV10-3 and TRBJ1-3; D gene ambiguous. CDR1 and CDR2 (germline): ENHRY, SYGVKD. This CDR3 contains 14 residues. The V end was cut by 6 bases, the J end by 1 base, with 10 bases between. The CDR3 DNA is TGTGCCATCAGGGCCGCGGGGTCTGGAAACACCATATATTTT. This gives the protein CAIRAAGSGNTIYF.

Only a few counts were recorded for this clone. Being one base from a much bigger clone, this may be a read error. The chain uses TRBV7-3 and TRBJ2-1; no clear D. Trimming left V 3 bases short and J 5 bases short, with 14 bases between. CDR3 size: 15 residues. From germline, CDR1 is SGHTA and CDR2 FQGTGA. The chain's CDR3 is CASSFRQVVNNEQFF. The CDR3, as DNA: TGTGCCAGCAGCTTCCGGCAGGTGGTAAACAATGAGCAGTTCTTC.

Comments on this clone: Given the absence of the conserved phenylalanine or tryptophan at the CDR3 end, a read error is likely. The genes are TRBV5-4 and TRBJ1-6; D remains ambiguous. Germline loops: CDR1 SGHNT, CDR2 YYREEE (reference sequence). The CDR3 runs to 18 residues. The DNA for the CDR3 is TGTGCCAGCAGCTCCGCGAAGGGTGGCAGCTCCGATAATTCACCCCTCCACTAT. Its protein is CASSSAKGGSSDNSPLHY.

The rearrangement uses TRBV9 and TRBJ2-1; the match to TRBD2 covers 8 bases. Germline loops: CDR1 SGDLS, CDR2 YYNGEE. V gave up 4 bases and J gave up 3 bases; unmatched junction bases: 6. The CDR3 covers 15 residues. CDR3 sequence: CASSQTGLGYNEQFF. In DNA form, the CDR3 reads TGTGCCAGCAGCCAAACGGGACTAGGCTACAATGAGCAGTTCTTC.

Sample share makes this clone large. J is TRBJ1-2 and V is TRBV6-1; 7 nucleotides line up with TRBD1. V lost 4 bases to trimming and J lost 6 bases; unmatched junction nucleotides: 8. The CDR3 is made up of 14 amino acids. The germline V gene encodes CDR1 MNHNS and CDR2 SASEGT. The CDR3 region is CASSGLGTDDGYTF. For the CDR3, the DNA is TGTGCCAGCAGTGGGCTTGGGACAGATGATGGCTACACCTTC.

The V gene is TRBV24-1, the J gene TRBJ2-7, with 14 nucleotides matching TRBD2. V dropped 4 bases and J dropped 0; count of bases not matched to a gene: 7. The CDR3 is made up of 18 amino acids. Germline CDR1 and CDR2: KGHDR and SFDVKD. Here the CDR3 DNA reads TGTGCCACCAGTGACGGGACTAGCGGGAGCAGGAGCTCCTACGAGCAGTACTTC. Translating gives CATSDGTSGSRSSYEQYF.

The table lists this clone with a few counts. V gene TRBV27 combines with J gene TRBJ2-3, with D perhaps TRBD2 (6 bases). This CDR3 spans 13 amino acids. V lost 5 bases and J lost 9, with 15 bases in between. Germline CDR1 MNHEY, CDR2 SMNVEV (reference sequence). The CDR3 region is CASSPPGLHTQYF. In DNA, the CDR3 is TGTGCCAGCAGTCCCCCGGGACTCCACACGCAGTATTTT.

This clone was seen a few times. CDR3 sequence reads: CASSLETGAFATNEKLFF. In nucleotides, the CDR3 is TGTGCCAGCAGCTTAGAGACAGGTGCCTTTGCAACTAATGAAAAACTGTTTTTT. This chain joins TRBV11-3 and TRBJ1-4; D may be TRBD1 (6 bases). V lost 0 bases and J lost 0, with 14 bases in between. CDR3 size: 18 residues. Germline V lookup: CDR1 SGHNT, CDR2 YENEEA.

This clone appeared many times. The gene calls are TRBV2 and TRBJ2-3; D is uncertain. The CDR3 length is 12 residues. V shed 4 bases and J shed 2 bases, with 4 bases lying between them. Per germline, CDR1 SNHLY and CDR2 FYNNEI. DNA for the CDR3: TGTGCCAGCAGTGGCTACACAGATACGCAGTATTTT. Translating it yields CASSGYTDTQYF.

This clone was observed at least ten times. The rearrangement uses TRBV6-1 and TRBJ1-6, with TRBD1 identical over 7 bases. With 5 bases clipped from V and 5 bases from J, the junction kept 12 bases outside the gene matches. There are 17 residues in the CDR3. Per the germline V gene, CDR1 is MNHNS and CDR2 is SASEGT. CDR3 residues: CASSPTGIDRNNSPLHF. Written as DNA, the CDR3 is TGTGCCAGCAGTCCGACAGGGATTGATAGGAATAATTCACCCCTCCACTTT.

This clone has a count of ten or more. The rearrangement links TRBV27 to TRBJ2-5; a possible D gene is TRBD2 (6 bases). The CDR3 spans 14 residues. Germline CDR1 MNHEY, CDR2 SMNVEV (reference sequence). V lost 5 bases to trimming and J lost 4 bases, with 14 bases between them. The CDR3 here is CASSRRRALETQYF. The CDR3 bases are TGTGCCAGCAGTCGTCGGAGGGCCCTAGAGACCCAGTACTTC.

This clone was picked up many times. This rearrangement joins TRBV11-2 to TRBJ1-2, with D maybe TRBD1 (6 bases). Germline values: CDR1 SGHAT, CDR2 FQNNGV. This CDR3 spans 16 amino acids. The germline V and J ends were trimmed by 1 base and 5 bases, with 17 bases remaining between them. This CDR3 is CASSLGSTGSLYGYTF. The CDR3 DNA reads TGTGCCAGCAGCTTAGGGTCGACAGGATCGCTGTATGGCTACACCTTC.

Here the CDR3 DNA reads TGTGCCAGCAGTCCAGGCTATTACTCTGGAAACACCATATATTTT. Encoded protein: CASSPGYYSGNTIYF. The rearrangement joins TRBV6-1 to TRBJ1-3; D is unresolved. Germline-derived CDR1 and CDR2 are MNHNS and SASEGT. V lost 5 bases and J 0 bases, leaving 11 bases between the germline ends. The CDR3 extends over 15 amino acids.

The CDR3 spells CASSQDSRGPYEQYF. The CDR3 DNA reads TGTGCCAGCAGCCAAGATAGTAGGGGCCCCTACGAGCAGTACTTC. The chain combines TRBV3-1 with TRBJ2-7, with a possible D match to TRBD1 (5 bases). The V and J ends lost 0 bases and 2 bases respectively, with 11 bases between them. The CDR3 runs to 15 residues. The germline gives CDR1 LGHDT, CDR2 YNNKEL (reference sequence).

The chain recombines TRBV20-1 with TRBJ1-1; tentative D call: TRBD1 (6 bases). This CDR3 comprises 14 residues. Germline lookup yields CDR1 DFQATT and CDR2 SNEGSKA (reference sequence). V shed 0 bases and J shed 4 bases, with 12 bases lying between them. CDR3 amino acids: CSARDQGRGTEAFF. CDR3 DNA: TGCAGTGCTAGAGACCAGGGGAGAGGCACTGAAGCTTTCTTT.

This clone is medium-sized by share. The chain has TRBV12-3 or TRBV12-4 and TRBJ2-6; D gene unclear. This CDR3 spans 14 amino acids. The germline V and J ends were trimmed by 6 bases and 1 base, with 7 bases remaining between them. The CDR3 here is CASRALSGANVLTF. The CDR3 nucleotides are TGTGCCAGCAGAGCTCTGTCTGGGGCCAACGTCCTGACTTTC.

The chain couples TRBV6-2 or TRBV6-3 to TRBJ1-5; D is unclear. The CDR3 contains 13 residues. V shed 2 bases and J shed 10 bases, with 12 bases lying between them. Germline V gene data show CDR1 as MNHEY and CDR2 as SVGEGT. The CDR3 DNA follows: TGTGCCAGCAGTTACGTAGGTATCAGCCCCCAGCATTTT. Amino acid sequence: CASSYVGISPQHF.

The chain uses TRBV7-8 and TRBJ2-3; possibly TRBD1 for D (6 bases). V was pared by 1 base and J by 0 bases, with 8 bases between. The germline V gene has CDR1 SGHVS and CDR2 FQNEAQ. This CDR3 has 15 residues. The chain's CDR3 is CASSLDGQSTDTQYF. CDR3 in DNA: TGTGCCAGCAGCTTAGACGGACAGAGCACAGATACGCAGTATTTT.

The chain employs TRBV11-2 and TRBJ2-3; 9 bases match TRBD2. V was clipped by 5 bases and J by 0 bases; unmatched bases: 6. This CDR3 has 16 residues. The germline V gene encodes CDR1 SGHAT and CDR2 FQNNGV. In DNA, the CDR3 is TGTGCCAGCAGCAAGGGACTAGCAGTAAGCACAGATACGCAGTATTTT. It encodes CASSKGLAVSTDTQYF.

Of note for this clone: Possible read error: a much larger clone is one base away. The CDR3: CGARDFHGVDYEQYF. In DNA, the CDR3 is TGCGGTGCTAGAGATTTCCACGGAGTGGATTACGAGCAGTACTTC. The chain couples TRBV20-1 to TRBJ2-7; no reliable D call. This CDR3 has 15 amino acids. CDR1 DFQATT and CDR2 SNEGSKA come from the germline V gene (reference sequence).

This clone was seen more than once but under ten times. This chain links TRBV12-5 with TRBJ2-2; D remains ambiguous. The CDR3 is 13 amino acids. Deletions cut 1 base from V and 1 base from J, with 1 base between. Germline V gene data show CDR1 as LGHNT and CDR2 as FRNRAP. This CDR3 reads CASGLGNTGELFF. The CDR3 region has the DNA TGTGCTAGTGGTTTGGGGAACACCGGGGAGCTGTTTTTT.

Worth noting for this clone: The junction departs from germline at one end; a sequencing error may be responsible. The V gene is TRBV28, the J gene TRBJ2-2; 8 bases fit TRBD2. The CDR3 consists of 17 residues. CDR1 and CDR2 from the germline V gene are MDHEN and SYDVKM. Here the CDR3 DNA reads TGTGCCAGTAGTTCCTTCGCCGGGACTAGACACACCGGGGAGCTGGTTTTT. Protein: CASSSFAGTRHTGELVF.

In its sample, this clone was seen many times. The chain uses TRBV20-1 and TRBJ1-1, with 10 bases fitting TRBD1. The trim removed 5 bases at V and 5 bases at J, leaving 5 bases unmatched. The germline CDR1 and CDR2 sequences are DFQATT and SNEGSKA (reference sequence). The CDR3 runs 13 residues. The CDR3 spells CSAQTGGDTEAFF. The CDR3 bases are TGCAGTGCTCAGACAGGGGGCGATACTGAAGCTTTCTTT.

The chain uses TRBV11-2 and TRBJ1-1; 7 nucleotides match TRBD1. V was pared by 7 bases and J by 0 bases, with 5 bases of the junction left unmatched. Looked up from germline, CDR1 is SGHAT and CDR2 is FQNNGV. The CDR3 totals 14 residues. CDR3 sequence reads: CASKSTGVNTEAFF. In nucleotides, the CDR3 is TGTGCCAGCAAATCCACAGGGGTGAACACTGAAGCTTTCTTT. The whole variable domain, remainder taken from reference TRBV11-2 and TRBJ1-1, is EAGVAQSPRYKIIEKRQSVAFWCNPISGHATLYWYQQILGQGPKLLIQFQNNGVVDDSQLPKDRFSAERLKGVDSTLKIQPAKLEDSAVYLCASKSTGVNTEAFFGQGTRLTVV.